This TCR beta chain was profiled in a study of blood T cell repertoires in COVID-19. Repertoires were generated with immunoSEQ multiplex PCR, while TCRdb's copy carries only in-frame clones and drops some. This table has around 120,000 clones, over 85% appearing once. This clonotype was sampled from a man in his 60s with COVID-19, enrolled during active disease. The sequenced material came from peripheral blood.

CDR3 sequence (DNA): TGTGCCAGCAGCTTGGGTGACAGGGGGCATAATGAAAAACTGTTTTTT. It yields the protein CASSLGDRGHNEKLFF. The rearrangement joins TRBV5-4 to TRBJ1-4; 10 nucleotides match TRBD1. Germline V gene lookup returns CDR1 SGHNT and CDR2 YYREEE (reference sequence). The CDR3 extends over 16 amino acids. The V segment lost 0 bases and the J segment 4 bases; nucleotides outside the gene matches: 3.